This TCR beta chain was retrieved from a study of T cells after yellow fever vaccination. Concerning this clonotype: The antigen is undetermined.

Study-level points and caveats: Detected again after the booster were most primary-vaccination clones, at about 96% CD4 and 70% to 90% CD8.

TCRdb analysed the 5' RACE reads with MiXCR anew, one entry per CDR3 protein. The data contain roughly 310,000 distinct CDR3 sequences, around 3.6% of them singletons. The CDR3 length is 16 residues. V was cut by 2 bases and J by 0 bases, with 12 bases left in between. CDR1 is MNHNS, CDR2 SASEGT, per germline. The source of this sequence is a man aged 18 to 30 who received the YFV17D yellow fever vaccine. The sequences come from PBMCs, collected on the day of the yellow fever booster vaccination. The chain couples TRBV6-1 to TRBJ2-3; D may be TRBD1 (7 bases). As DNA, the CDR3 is TGTGCCAGCAGTGAACGGACAGGACTAAGCACAGATACGCAGTATTTT. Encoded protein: CASSERTGLSTDTQYF.